Below, one TCR beta chain is given with its context. The sample comes from a study of control samples from healthy donors and cancer patients. The repertoire was sequenced with immunoSEQ multiplex PCR; TCRdb's copy has only in-frame clones and lacks some. The sample lists 150,000 to 180,000 clones, over 90% occurring once. Looked up from germline, CDR1 is ENHRY and CDR2 is SYGVKD. V trimming: 5 bases; J trimming: 4 bases; junction bases outside the gene matches: 4. The CDR3 is made up of 13 amino acids. Material: blood. The clonotype originates from a man in his fifties or sixties in good health. The gene calls are TRBV10-3 and TRBJ2-5; 7 bases match TRBD1. CDR3 residues: CAISKRQGETQYF. CDR3 bases: TGTGCCATCAGTAAAAGACAGGGAGAGACCCAGTACTTC.